This T cell receptor beta chain was documented in a study of blood T cell repertoires in COVID-19. As for the study in general: Sources were T cells, B-cell-depleted T cells, or PBMCs; the material itself was cDNA or gDNA.

This clone was seen once. Original processing methods: Reference gene primers were amplified, and this amplification served to estimate nucleated cell counts. The assay was immunoSEQ multiplex PCR, and TCRdb's table has in-frame clones only and misses some. V, J and clone size derive from that table, while D and trimming were established from the DNA sequence. Among approximately 230,000 clones, about 86% were seen once, and the ten largest hold about 14%. All enrollees were roughly 18 to 95 years old and from about two dozen US areas. Categorization into cohorts depended on clinical history that participants reported. Germline CDR1 and CDR2: LGHDT and YNNKEL (reference sequence). Losses at the gene ends were 0 bases for V and 3 bases for J; bases not matched to a gene: 8. CDR3 length: 19 amino acids.

Source material: PBMCs or T cells enriched from blood (not recorded which). The receptor was derived from a woman aged 45-65 years with acute COVID-19. The rearrangement joins TRBV3-1 (or the pseudogene TRBV3-2) to TRBJ2-7, with TRBD2 matching over 16 bases. Here the CDR3 DNA reads TGTGCCAGCAGCCAAGAACTGCCGGGACTAGCGGGAGGGATCTACGAGCAGTACTTC. Translated, it gives CASSQELPGLAGGIYEQYF.